The 2 T cell receptor beta chains below all came from one sample that was sequenced in a study of T cell changes during pregnancy in multiple sclerosis (dated by TCRdb to between 2019 and 2020). The library was produced with the immunoSEQ multiplex PCR assay. Entries here come from immuneACCESS through TCRdb and include only in-frame sequences with V and J called. Some clones fail to appear in such tables; in the studies checked, an unresolved V gene covers under half of the shortfall, and the cause of the remainder is unknown. The sample records tens of thousands of clones, roughly nine tenths of which are singletons. Of the sample, more than 2% is held by the ten largest clones. Sequences were derived from peripheral blood, sampled in the first trimester of pregnancy. The source of these receptors is a female donor in good health, enrolled as a control in a pregnancy study.

The chain recombines TRBV29-1 with TRBJ2-6, with 7 positions matching TRBD2. This CDR3 contains 15 residues. Germline trimming cut 0 bases from V and 4 bases from J; bases unmatched to any gene: 3. Germline V lookup: CDR1 SQVTM, CDR2 ANQGSEA. The CDR3 coding sequence is TGCAGCGTTGAAGAGGGGGGGTCCGGGGCCAACGTCCTGACTTTC. Translated, it gives CSVEEGGSGANVLTF.

The chain recombines TRBV6-5 with TRBJ2-3; TRBD1 matches at 10 bases. Germline V gene sequence: CDR1 MNHEY, CDR2 SVGAGI. Trimming took 7 bases from V and 4 from J; bases not matched to a gene: 8. This CDR3 contains 15 residues. Written as DNA, the CDR3 is TGTGCCAGCACCCCGGGACAGGGGAGTTCAGATACGCAGTATTTT. As protein: CASTPGQGSSDTQYF.